The rows below give T cell receptor beta chains drawn from one sample of a study of OX40 agonist ivuxolimab in advanced cancers. The method was immunoSEQ multiplex PCR; TCRdb's version includes in-frame clones alone and lacks a portion of them. The data contain about 82,000 clones, more than 80% of them singletons. Here the sequenced sample was CD4+ or CD8+ T cells sorted from blood, taken in a trial of the OX40 agonist ivuxolimab. All receptors derive from an adult with an advanced solid tumor such as melanoma, head and neck, liver or kidney cancer. Each CDR3 is given with its conserved first and last residue. D genes are given only for firm matches. The size of a clone is reported for some rows only, either as once, few or many, or as a class for expanded clones.

V	J	size	D	DNA	CDR3
TRBV7-2	TRBJ1-1	NA	NA	TGTGCCAGCAGCTTAATGCAGAGGATGAACACTGAAGCTTTCTTT	CASSLMQRMNTEAFF
TRBV5-4	TRBJ1-1	NA	TRBD1	TGTGCCAGCAGCGCCCGGGACAGGGGATCTGAAGCTTTCTTT	CASSARDRGSEAFF
TRBV2	TRBJ1-2	NA	NA	TGTGCCAGCAGTGAAGATAACAGGGCGATGGGGTATGGCTACACCTTC	CASSEDNRAMGYGYTF
TRBV29-1	TRBJ1-2	NA	TRBD1	TGCAGCCCGTGGGACAGGGTGGGAGGCTACACCTTC	CSPWDRVGGYTF
TRBV11-2	TRBJ2-1	NA	TRBD2	TGTGCCAGCAGCTTGTTGCTAGCGGGGGGTCGCGGCTCCTACAATGAGCAGTTCTTC	CASSLLLAGGRGSYNEQFF
TRBV6-5	TRBJ2-7	NA	NA	TGTGCCAGCAGTTACCTCCCAGGGGAAGGCGAGCAGTACTTC	CASSYLPGEGEQYF
TRBV5-1	TRBJ1-1	NA	NA	TGCGCCAGCAGCCCTTCATCGGGGACAAACACTGAAGCTTTCTTT	CASSPSSGTNTEAFF
TRBV5-8	TRBJ2-1	NA	NA	TGTGCCAGCAGCCCTTTGTCGTTAGGCAATGAGCAGTTCTTC	CASSPLSLGNEQFF
TRBV29-1	TRBJ2-1	few	NA	TGCAGCGTTGCTGCGGACTACAACGCTGAGCAGTTCTTC	CSVAADYNAEQFF
TRBV19	TRBJ1-2	NA	NA	TGTGCCAGTATCCCAGGGGTAGACCTGGCGGGTGGCTACACCTTC	CASIPGVDLAGGYTF
TRBV10-3	TRBJ1-1	NA	NA	TGTGCCATCAGTGCCCCGGAACGGAGGACTGAAGCTTTCTTT	CAISAPERRTEAFF